What follows describes a single TCR beta chain. TCRdb's copy holds only in-frame clones and misses some; the assay was immunoSEQ multiplex PCR. The table has around 13,000 clones, less than 70% seen once. The data derive from a study of neoadjuvant anti-PD-1 for oral cavity cancer. Looking at the study overall: Patients mostly received three to four biweekly nivolumab doses at 3 mg/kg before surgery.

V shed 1 base and J 3 bases; nucleotides not matched to a gene: 5. The CDR3 totals 15 residues. Looked up from germline, CDR1 is SGHRS and CDR2 is YFSETQ. Patients were newly diagnosed with stage II-IVA oral cavity squamous cell carcinoma without prior systemic or radiation treatment. The sequence was collected from a person aged 35-80 years with oral cavity squamous cell carcinoma. The genes are TRBV5-1 and TRBJ2-7; 9 nucleotides align to TRBD2. The starting material was PBMCs, obtained before nivolumab (anti-PD-1) treatment. The CDR3 loop reads CASSLPSGVNYEQYF. In nucleotides, the CDR3 is TGCGCCAGCAGCTTGCCTAGCGGGGTGAACTACGAGCAGTACTTC.